This T cell receptor (beta chain) was identified during a study of CD8 T cells in Susac syndrome. Study observations and caveats: Individuals included in the TCR sequencing and HLA analysis were acknowledged by the study to be relatively few in number.

On this clonotype itself: Its antigen remains unknown.

TCR beta sequencing covered blood CD8+ and CD4+ T cells. Healthy donors acted as controls, with matching for age and sex. Trimming left V 8 bases short and J 7 bases short, with 12 bases between. CDR3 length: 11 residues. Germline loops: CDR1 MNHEY, CDR2 SMNVEV (reference sequence). Random hexamers were used to reverse transcribe roughly 0.5 to 1 ug of RNA. It was immunoSEQ multiplex PCR that amplified TCR beta CDR3 across 54 Vbeta and 13 Jbeta. In TCRdb, the immunoSEQ multiplex PCR reads were re-called with MiXCR into one record per CDR3 protein. The sample contains about 69,000 distinct CDR3 sequences, 85% to 95% of which appear only once.

Input material: CD8+ T cells from PBMCs. The sequence derives from a human donor in good health. The chain carries TRBV27 and TRBJ2-7; D perhaps matches TRBD1 (6 bases). CDR3 coding DNA: TGTGCCAGCCTACAGGGTAGAGAGCAGTACTTC. This translates into CASLQGREQYF.